This T cell receptor (beta chain) was captured by sequencing in a study of cytomegalovirus exposure and HLA in healthy donors. The length of the CDR3 is 13 residues. V lost 3 bases to trimming and J lost 7 bases, with 13 bases between them. Per germline, CDR1 MNHEY and CDR2 SMNVEV (reference sequence). Notes on the study in general: Later analysis placed DRB1 highest and HLA-C lowest in TCR association rates, which differed by HLA locus. CMV serostatus was the sole immune exposure information available. Presence/absence analyses took donor sequencing depth as roughly uniform.

It was with 60 Vbeta and 13 Jbeta primers that the PCR ran. Original methodology: Unique TCR beta chains totaled about 78 million in a later count, with roughly 10 million of them shared. The table came from immunoSEQ multiplex PCR; TCRdb's copy has only in-frame clones and leaves some out. V and J calls and clone size come straight from that table; D and trimming were deduced from the DNA. The sample consists of over 65,000 clones, roughly 80% of them appearing once. This clone has just a few counts. What it binds is not known. The sample consisted of PBMCs. V gene TRBV27 combines with J gene TRBJ2-7, with a possible D match to TRBD1 (5 bases). The receptor was isolated from a woman in her thirties in good health and CMV-seronegative. This CDR3 reads CASSFLGDEEQYF. CDR3 bases: TGTGCCAGCAGTTTCTTAGGGGATGAGGAGCAGTACTTC.